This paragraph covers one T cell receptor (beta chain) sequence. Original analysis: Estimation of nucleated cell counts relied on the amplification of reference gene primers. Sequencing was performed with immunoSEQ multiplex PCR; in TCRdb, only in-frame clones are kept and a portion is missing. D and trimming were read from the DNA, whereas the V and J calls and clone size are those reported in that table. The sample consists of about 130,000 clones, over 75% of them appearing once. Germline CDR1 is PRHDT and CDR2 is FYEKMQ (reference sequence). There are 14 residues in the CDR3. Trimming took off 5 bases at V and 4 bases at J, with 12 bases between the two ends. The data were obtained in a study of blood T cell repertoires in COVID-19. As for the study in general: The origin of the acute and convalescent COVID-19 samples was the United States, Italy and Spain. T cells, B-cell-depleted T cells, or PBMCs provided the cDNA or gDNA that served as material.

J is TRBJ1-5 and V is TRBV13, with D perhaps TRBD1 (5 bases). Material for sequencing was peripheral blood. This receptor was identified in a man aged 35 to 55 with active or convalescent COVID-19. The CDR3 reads CASSHRGSNQPQHF. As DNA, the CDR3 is TGTGCCAGCAGCCATAGGGGTAGTAATCAGCCCCAGCATTTT.